The clone carrying this T cell receptor beta chain showed up many times. As yet, its antigen is unknown. This entry belongs to a study of identical twins. Study outcomes and limitations: Out-of-frame beta sequences exhibited a weaker degree of excess twin sharing. Out-of-frame alpha sequences common to twins were enriched for low generation probability. Out-of-frame TCR alpha sharing observed in monozygotic twins exceeded model estimates.

Each cDNA held unique molecular identifiers, and template switching gave it a universal primer site. TCRdb re-derived calls from the 5' RACE reads in MiXCR, one entry per CDR3 protein. This sample has fewer than 500,000 distinct CDR3 sequences, with 13% to 15% found just once. This sample was also put to use in a study of yellow fever vaccine responses in identical twins.

Sequencing used CD4+ T cells sorted from blood. The source of this sequence is a woman under 30 in good health.

In DNA, the CDR3 is TGTGCCAGCAGGAGATTAGCGGGAGGTGGTAATGAGCAGTTCTTC. Its translation is CASRRLAGGGNEQFF. This chain links TRBV12-3 or TRBV12-4 with TRBJ2-1; TRBD2 aligns across 10 bases. Trimming took 6 bases from V and 7 from J; bases not matched to a gene: 9. The CDR3 has 15 amino acids.